This T cell receptor (beta chain) comes out of a study of T cell changes during pregnancy in multiple sclerosis (dated by TCRdb to the late 2010s). Turning to the overall study: The study looked at changes in the T cell repertoire across pregnancy in women with multiple sclerosis.

Trimming accounts for 5 bases at V and 6 bases at J, while the number of junction bases matched to no gene is 10. CDR1 and CDR2 are drawn from the germline V gene: SGHNT, YENEEA. The CDR3 runs 17 residues from the cysteine to the phenylalanine. Solely the CDR3 DNA is kept, with 51 bases framed from the first base. As to this clone: It lacks a known antigen. Per-nucleotide qualities are absent, and no much larger clonotype sits a single base away.

The protocol used for the library was the immunoSEQ multiplex PCR assay. What TCRdb holds here is the immuneACCESS table cut down to in-frame rearrangements. Part of the clones is not present; checked against another copy, under half of the missing clones reflect an unresolved V gene, and the others are unexplained. The sample includes 100,000 or so clones, with approximately 93% observed a single time. In total, the top ten clones hold about 0.95% of the sample. This clonotype originated in a female donor with multiple sclerosis, enrolled in a pregnancy study. The sample here was peripheral blood, taken after pregnancy. The V gene is TRBV11-3 and the J gene is TRBJ2-2; TRBD1 matches 12 bases in the middle. For the CDR3, the sequence is CASSQGTGQGASGELFF. In nucleotide form, the sequence is TGTGCCAGCAGCCAGGGCACGGGACAGGGGGCATCCGGGGAGCTGTTTTTT. Reference TRBV11-3 and TRBJ2-2 genes cover what lies past the CDR3, so the full variable domain is EAGVVQSPRYKIIEKKQPVAFWCNPISGHNTLYWYLQNLGQGPELLIRYENEEAVDDSQLPKDRFSAERLKGVDSTLKIQPAELGDSAVYLCASSQGTGQGASGELFFGEGSRLTVL.